These 21 T cell receptor beta chains originate from one sample sequenced in a study of control samples from healthy donors and cancer patients. Some clones are missing from TCRdb's copy, which holds only in-frame ones; the method was immunoSEQ multiplex PCR. The repertoire has about 150,000 clones, 93% of them found once; the top ten carry more than 4.5%. The sample comprised blood. All receptors derive from a young man in good health.

The chain uses TRBV2 and TRBJ1-1; weak D call: TRBD1 (5 bases). The ends were cut back, 5 bases at V and 4 bases at J, with 14 bases in the middle. The germline V gene encodes CDR1 SNHLY and CDR2 FYNNEI. The CDR3 consists of 14 residues. The CDR3 DNA reads TGTGCCAGCAGTTTTTACGGGGCCAGCACTGAAGCTTTCTTT. Translating it yields CASSFYGASTEAFF.

Written as DNA, the CDR3 is TGTGCCAGCAGTGCGGAAGTCGCCTACAATGAGCAGTTCTTC. It specifies CASSAEVAYNEQFF. The chain is built from TRBV27 and TRBJ2-1; D unclear. Germline V gene lookup returns CDR1 MNHEY and CDR2 SMNVEV (reference sequence). The V and J ends lost 5 bases and 2 bases respectively, with 10 bases between them. The CDR3 has 14 residues.

The chain recombines TRBV6-5 with TRBJ2-7; D gene uncertain. The ends were cut back, 4 bases at V and 5 bases at J, with 9 bases in the middle. The V gene's germline CDR1 is MNHEY and CDR2 SVGAGI. The CDR3 spans 12 residues. The CDR3 sequence: CASSSPGNEQYF. The DNA of the CDR3 is TGTGCCAGCAGTTCCCCTGGGAACGAGCAGTACTTC.

The V gene is TRBV15, the J gene TRBJ2-7; 7 nucleotides align to TRBD2. V was pared by 0 bases and J by 11 bases, with 4 bases of the junction left unmatched. The V gene's germline CDR1 is LNHNV and CDR2 YYDKDF (reference sequence). The CDR3 spans 12 residues. The CDR3 here is CATSRDRGVEYF. CDR3 nucleotide sequence: TGTGCCACCAGCAGAGATCGGGGGGTTGAGTACTTC.

V is TRBV30 and J is TRBJ1-6; D not certain. The CDR3 totals 17 residues. From germline, CDR1 is GTSNPN and CDR2 SVGIG (reference sequence). The germline V and J ends were trimmed by 0 bases and 7 bases, with 19 bases remaining between them. The CDR3 coding sequence is TGTGCCTGGAGTGTACTTCTCTCATTGAGGAACAATTCACCCCTCCACTTT. The encoded protein is CAWSVLLSLRNNSPLHF.

This rearrangement joins TRBV27 to TRBJ2-7, with 9 bases that match TRBD2. This CDR3 has 19 residues. Germline V gene lookup returns CDR1 MNHEY and CDR2 SMNVEV (reference sequence). The V and J ends lost 5 bases and 3 bases, in that order; junction bases with no gene match: 20. The CDR3 region has the DNA TGTGCCAGCAGTCCCGAAGGGGCGCCGTTTAGCGGGAGAGTCTACGAGCAGTACTTC. Its translation: CASSPEGAPFSGRVYEQYF.

The CDR3 here is CASSPLLTVNYGYTF. CDR3 in DNA: TGTGCCAGCAGCCCCCTCTTGACAGTTAACTATGGCTACACCTTC. This chain connects TRBV14 to TRBJ1-2; a possible D gene is TRBD1 (5 bases). V was clipped by 4 bases and J by 1 base, with 13 bases between them. The CDR3 covers 15 residues. Germline CDR1 SGHDN, CDR2 FVKESK.

V gene TRBV4-3 combines with J gene TRBJ2-7, with TRBD2 as a possible D gene (5 bases). The ends were cut back, 0 bases at V and 3 bases at J, with 6 bases in the middle. Germline loops: CDR1 LGHNA, CDR2 YSLEER. The CDR3 length is 13 residues. The chain's CDR3 is CASSQDGIYEQYF. The CDR3 nucleotides read TGCGCCAGCAGCCAAGACGGGATCTACGAGCAGTACTTC.

V usage is TRBV30 and J usage is TRBJ1-6; D unclear. Germline V gene sequence: CDR1 GTSNPN, CDR2 SVGIG (reference sequence). This CDR3 spans 14 amino acids. The V end lost 0 bases, the J end lost 7 bases, and 10 bases lay between the germline ends. CDR3 bases: TGTGCCTGGAGTGTACTGGGCAAGAATTCACCCCTCCACTTT. Its translation is CAWSVLGKNSPLHF.

Only one count was recorded for this clone. J is TRBJ1-1 and V is TRBV11-2, with D maybe TRBD1 (5 bases). Trimming cost V 5 bases and J 6 bases, with 13 bases left between them. This CDR3 comprises 13 residues. Per the germline V gene, CDR1 is SGHAT and CDR2 is FQNNGV. The CDR3: CASSQGDFAEAFF. Written as DNA, the CDR3 is TGTGCCAGCAGCCAAGGGGATTTCGCTGAAGCTTTCTTT.

This chain uses TRBV24-1 with TRBJ2-7, with 8 positions matching TRBD2. Trimming cost V 6 bases and J 2 bases; bases outside gene matches: 5. CDR3 length: 14 amino acids. The germline gives CDR1 KGHDR, CDR2 SFDVKD. For the CDR3, the DNA is TGTGCCACCAGTTCAGCGGGAGTCCCCTACGAGCAGTACTTC. Its protein is CATSSAGVPYEQYF.

This chain connects TRBV27 to TRBJ1-4; TRBD1 aligns across 9 bases. This CDR3 comprises 14 residues. V gave up 4 bases and J gave up 8 bases; unmatched junction bases: 5. Per germline, CDR1 MNHEY and CDR2 SMNVEV (reference sequence). The CDR3 region has the DNA TGTGCCAGCAGTTGGACAGGGGCTCGAGAAAAACTGTTTTTT. Its protein product is CASSWTGAREKLFF.

The gene calls are TRBV30 and TRBJ2-3; D may be TRBD1 (5 bases). Trimming pared 0 bases from V and 3 bases from J, leaving 13 bases between. Germline CDR1 reads GTSNPN; CDR2 reads SVGIG (reference sequence). CDR3 size: 15 residues. CDR3 nucleotide sequence: TGTGCCTGGAGTGTATATTCCAGGGCTACAGATACGCAGTATTTT. This translates into CAWSVYSRATDTQYF.

CDR3 protein: CASSLEKGSDTQYF. The CDR3, as DNA: TGCGCCAGCAGCCTTGAGAAAGGGTCAGATACGCAGTATTTT. This chain connects TRBV5-1 to TRBJ2-3; D not certain. CDR1 and CDR2 from the germline V gene are SGHRS and YFSETQ. This CDR3 has 14 amino acids. V lost 4 bases and J lost 4, with 13 bases in between.

The rearrangement uses TRBV28 and TRBJ1-5, with D hard to call. Germline V gene lookup returns CDR1 MDHEN and CDR2 SYDVKM. V was cut by 3 bases and J by 0 bases, with 12 bases left in between. This CDR3 contains 16 residues. The CDR3 nucleotides read TGTGCCAGCAGTTTCTTCACACCTATTAGCAATCAGCCCCAGCATTTT. Its translation is CASSFFTPISNQPQHF.

The chain carries TRBV18 and TRBJ1-6, with D hard to call. Germline V gives CDR1 KGHSH, CDR2 LQKENI. V lost 6 bases, J lost 7 bases, and 7 bases lay in between. There are 12 residues in the CDR3. DNA for the CDR3: TGTGCCAGCTCCGGCCTAAATTCACCCCTCCACTTT. It specifies CASSGLNSPLHF.

The chain employs TRBV7-9 and TRBJ1-1; weak D call: TRBD1 (5 bases). Trimming stripped 5 bases from V and 4 bases from J, with 11 bases between. From germline, CDR1 is SEHNR and CDR2 FQNEAQ (reference sequence). This CDR3 has 13 residues. CDR3 sequence (DNA): TGTGCCAGCAGCGTGACAGACGCCACTGAAGCTTTCTTT. This gives the protein CASSVTDATEAFF.

A word on this clone: Its ends do not fully match the called genes, so a read error is possible. The chain combines TRBV5-6 with TRBJ2-7; TRBD1 agrees at 8 bases. The CDR3 is 14 amino acids. The germline V gene has CDR1 SGHDT and CDR2 YYEEEE. The CDR3 loop reads CASSHTGQGTHLNF. The CDR3 DNA is TGTGCCAGCAGCCATACCGGACAGGGCACGCACCTAAACTTC.

On this clone itself: Within the sample, other DNA sequences also encode this same CDR3. V usage is TRBV5-1 and J usage is TRBJ1-1, with D unclear. Germline V gives CDR1 SGHRS, CDR2 YFSETQ. The CDR3 extends over 14 amino acids. V gave up 0 bases and J gave up 0 bases, with 6 bases separating them. CDR3 sequence: CASSLGTVNTEAFF. CDR3 coding DNA: TGCGCCAGCAGCTTGGGGACGGTGAACACTGAAGCTTTCTTT.

The rearrangement uses TRBV19 and TRBJ1-1; TRBD1 matches 8 bases. The CDR3 runs to 15 residues. Trimming at V came to 4 bases and at J to 5 bases, leaving 9 bases not matched to a gene. Germline V CDR1 and CDR2: LNHDA, SQIVND (reference sequence). The CDR3 DNA reads TGTGCCAGTAGTAAGGACAGGGTAGTTGGTACTGAAGCTTTCTTT. Encoded protein: CASSKDRVVGTEAFF. The complete variable domain, with remaining parts taken from reference TRBV19 and TRBJ1-1, reads DGGITQSPKYLFRKEGQNVTLSCEQNLNHDAMYWYRQDPGQGLRLIYYSQIVNDFQKGDIAEGYSVSREKKESFPLTVTSAQKNPTAFYLCASSKDRVVGTEAFFGQGTRLTVV.

The CDR3 nucleotides read TGTGCCAGCATAGGGGGAGGGTCGGGTCGCTCCTACGAGCAGTACTTC. Translating it yields CASIGGGSGRSYEQYF. This sequence joins TRBV27 and TRBJ2-7, with a possible D match to TRBD2 (7 bases). Germline V gene lookup returns CDR1 MNHEY and CDR2 SMNVEV (reference sequence). Trimming removed 7 bases at V and 0 bases at J, with 19 bases between. CDR3 length: 16 amino acids.